The next 32 T cell receptor beta chains were all read from a single sample in a study of blood T cell repertoires in COVID-19. Sequencing was performed with immunoSEQ multiplex PCR; in TCRdb, only in-frame clones are kept and a portion is missing. The top ten clones hold approximately 2.6% of a sample with some 50,000 clones, under 90% of them seen once. Sequencing was carried out using peripheral blood. The receptors here all came from a man over 45 with acute or convalescent COVID-19.

The chain couples TRBV11-1 to TRBJ1-5, with a weak D call TRBD1 (5 bases). Germline V gene data show CDR1 as SGHAT and CDR2 as FQDESV (reference sequence). The length of the CDR3 is 13 residues. Trimming cost V 5 bases and J 3 bases, with 8 bases left between them. The CDR3 region is CASSLGHNQPQHF. As DNA, the CDR3 is TGTGCCAGCAGCCTCGGACACAATCAGCCCCAGCATTTT.

This chain uses TRBV18 with TRBJ1-3; possible D gene TRBD1, 5 bases. Germline V gene lookup returns CDR1 KGHSH and CDR2 LQKENI. Trimming cost V 5 bases and J 2 bases, with 22 bases left between them. The CDR3 extends over 18 amino acids. CDR3 coding DNA: TGTGCCAGCTCAGGCAACAGGTTAGGAACGGGAGCTGGAAACACCATATATTTT. Translated: CASSGNRLGTGAGNTIYF. The complete variable domain, with remaining parts taken from reference TRBV18 and TRBJ1-3, reads NAGVMQNPRHLVRRRGQEARLRCSPMKGHSHVYWYRQLPEEGLKFMVYLQKENIIDESGMPKERFSAEFPKEGPSILRIQQVVRGDSAAYFCASSGNRLGTGAGNTIYFGEGSWLTVV.

This chain connects TRBV29-1 to TRBJ2-5; the match to TRBD1 covers 7 bases. The V gene's germline CDR1 is SQVTM and CDR2 ANQGSEA. V trimming: 3 bases; J trimming: 1 base; junction bases outside the gene matches: 2. The CDR3 runs 13 residues. The CDR3 DNA follows: TGCAGCGTTGACACAGGGGTCCAAGAGACCCAGTACTTC. Amino acids: CSVDTGVQETQYF.

In DNA form, the CDR3 reads TGTGCCAGCAGGCCTAGCGGGAGGCCCACAGATACGCAGTATTTT. Its protein product is CASRPSGRPTDTQYF. The chain joins TRBV6-6 to TRBJ2-3; 11 bases map to TRBD2. CDR1 MNHNY and CDR2 SVGAGI come from the germline V gene (reference sequence). The CDR3 spans 15 residues. The junction had 4 bases not matched to a gene; V was cut back by 6 bases and J by 2 bases.

CDR3 DNA: TGTGCCAGCAGCTTGGAGGGGCAGTCCCGACTTTCTGGAAACACCATATATTTT. Protein sequence: CASSLEGQSRLSGNTIYF. This chain links TRBV5-5 with TRBJ1-3, with D possibly matching TRBD1 (5 bases). Trimming removed 0 bases at V and 1 base at J, with 17 bases between. CDR3 length: 18 amino acids. Germline V gene data show CDR1 as SGHKS and CDR2 as YYEKEE (reference sequence).

The V call is TRBV11-3, the J call TRBJ2-1; TRBD2 matches at 11 bases. The CDR3 is 15 amino acids. After removal of 5 bases from V and 9 bases from J, the junction contained 9 bases not matched to a gene. Looked up from germline, CDR1 is SGHNT and CDR2 is YENEEA. The CDR3 coding sequence is TGTGCCAGCAGCCCTGGACTAGCGGGTGGTACTGAGCAGTTCTTC. It codes for CASSPGLAGGTEQFF.

This chain connects TRBV30 to TRBJ1-1; possible D gene TRBD1, 6 bases. The CDR3 length is 14 residues. Trimming left V 3 bases short and J 1 base short, with 12 bases between. Germline V gene lookup returns CDR1 GTSNPN and CDR2 SVGIG (reference sequence). The CDR3 sequence is CAWSGNRANTEAFF. The DNA of the CDR3 is TGTGCCTGGAGCGGCAACAGGGCGAACACTGAAGCTTTCTTT.

The chain carries TRBV28 and TRBJ2-1; TRBD2 aligns across 12 bases. V lost 8 bases, J lost 0 bases, and 17 bases stayed unmatched. CDR3 size: 20 residues. The germline V gene encodes CDR1 MDHEN and CDR2 SYDVKM. CDR3 residues: CASGQGFGLAGRTSYNEQFF. CDR3 coding DNA: TGTGCCAGCGGGCAGGGCTTTGGACTAGCGGGACGAACCTCCTACAATGAGCAGTTCTTC.

This chain uses TRBV7-3 with TRBJ1-1; 9 nucleotides align to TRBD1. The CDR3 sequence is 13 residues long. V trimming: 4 bases; J trimming: 8 bases; junction bases outside the gene matches: 5. Per the germline V gene, CDR1 is SGHTA and CDR2 is FQGTGA. The CDR3 nucleotides read TGTGCCAGCAGCTCTACAGGGGGCGTGGAAGCTTTCTTT. Translating it yields CASSSTGGVEAFF.

CDR3 coding DNA: TGTGCCAGCAGCTTAAACAGGATATCCTACGAGCAGTACTTC. This gives the protein CASSLNRISYEQYF. The chain links TRBV14 to TRBJ2-7; D is perhaps TRBD1 (5 bases). Germline V CDR1 and CDR2: SGHDN, FVKESK. V lost 5 bases and J lost 1, with 12 bases in between. CDR3 length: 14 amino acids. The whole variable domain, remainder taken from reference TRBV14 and TRBJ2-7, is EAGVTQFPSHSVIEKGQTVTLRCDPISGHDNLYWYRRVMGKEIKFLLHFVKESKQDESGMPNNRFLAERTGGTYSTLKVQPAELEDSGVYFCASSLNRISYEQYFGPGTRLTVT.

The chain recombines TRBV3-1 (or the pseudogene TRBV3-2) with TRBJ2-2, with a tentative D call TRBD2 (6 bases). V lost 8 bases and J 4 bases, leaving 14 bases between the germline ends. Germline loops: CDR1 LGHDT, CDR2 YNNKEL (reference sequence). The CDR3 extends over 14 amino acids. The CDR3 loop reads CASAQVRGTGELFF. The CDR3 DNA reads TGTGCCAGCGCTCAGGTGCGGGGCACCGGGGAGCTGTTTTTT.

J is TRBJ2-5 and V is TRBV19, with D tentatively TRBD2 (7 bases). Trimming cost V 4 bases and J 3 bases, with 15 bases left between them. CDR1 and CDR2 (germline): LNHDA, SQIVND (reference sequence). There are 15 residues in the CDR3. The CDR3 sequence: CASSRGRGQKETQYF. The CDR3 nucleotides read TGTGCCAGTAGTAGAGGGAGGGGACAAAAAGAGACCCAGTACTTC. The whole variable domain, filled in from reference TRBV19 and TRBJ2-5, reads DGGITQSPKYLFRKEGQNVTLSCEQNLNHDAMYWYRQDPGQGLRLIYYSQIVNDFQKGDIAEGYSVSREKKESFPLTVTSAQKNPTAFYLCASSRGRGQKETQYFGPGTRLLVL.

This clone has a single count. The V gene is TRBV7-9, the J gene TRBJ2-4; 8 bases fit TRBD1. The CDR3 length is 15 residues. V lost 6 bases, J lost 0 bases, and 4 bases stayed unmatched. Germline V gives CDR1 SEHNR, CDR2 FQNEAQ (reference sequence). CDR3 nucleotides: TGTGCCAGCAGAGCAGGGGGCCAAGCCAAAAACATTCAGTACTTC. Its protein product is CASRAGGQAKNIQYF.

This chain connects TRBV12-3 or TRBV12-4 to TRBJ1-1, with a weak D call TRBD1 (6 bases). There are 13 residues in the CDR3. Trimming took 6 bases from V and 5 from J, leaving 13 bases between them. CDR3 sequence: CASSLGTSTEAFF. In DNA, the CDR3 is TGTGCCAGCAGCCTGGGGACATCAACTGAAGCTTTCTTT.

This chain connects TRBV7-3 to TRBJ2-7, with 7 bases fitting TRBD1. Per germline, CDR1 SGHTA and CDR2 FQGTGA. The CDR3 consists of 15 residues. The ends lost 1 base at V and 3 bases at J; junction bases unmatched: 6. CDR3 protein: CASSLSSGQIYEQYF. The DNA of the CDR3 is TGTGCCAGCAGCTTAAGTTCGGGACAGATCTACGAGCAGTACTTC. Together with reference TRBV7-3 and TRBJ2-7, the CDR3 gives the full variable domain: GAGVSQTPSNKVTEKGKYVELRCDPISGHTALYWYRQSLGQGPEFLIYFQGTGAADDSGLPNDRFFAVRPEGSVSTLKIQRTERGDSAVYLCASSLSSGQIYEQYFGPGTRLTVT.

This chain uses TRBV2 with TRBJ2-7, with 12 bases identical to TRBD1. V lost 5 bases to trimming and J lost 5 bases; unmatched junction nucleotides: 4. The CDR3 runs 14 residues. Per germline, CDR1 SNHLY and CDR2 FYNNEI. CDR3 amino acids: CASSYGTGGNEQYF. CDR3 DNA sequence: TGTGCCAGCAGTTACGGGACAGGGGGCAACGAGCAGTACTTC. The whole variable domain, remainder taken from reference TRBV2 and TRBJ2-7, is EPEVTQTPSHQVTQMGQEVILRCVPISNHLYFYWYRQILGQKVEFLVSFYNNEISEKSEIFDDQFSVERPDGSNFTLKIRSTKLEDSAMYFCASSYGTGGNEQYFGPGTRLTVT.

The chain employs TRBV11-2 and TRBJ2-5; 9 bases fit TRBD2. J gave up 5 bases and V 4 bases, and 5 bases lay outside the gene matches. This CDR3 is built from 14 residues. Germline-derived CDR1 and CDR2 are SGHAT and FQNNGV. The CDR3: CASSYVAGEETQYF. The CDR3 DNA follows: TGTGCCAGCAGCTACGTAGCGGGGGAGGAGACCCAGTACTTC. The complete variable domain, with remaining parts taken from reference TRBV11-2 and TRBJ2-5, reads EAGVAQSPRYKIIEKRQSVAFWCNPISGHATLYWYQQILGQGPKLLIQFQNNGVVDDSQLPKDRFSAERLKGVDSTLKIQPAKLEDSAVYLCASSYVAGEETQYFGPGTRLLVL.

V is TRBV7-9 and J is TRBJ2-3; D may be TRBD2 (6 bases). V shed 10 bases and J shed 2 bases, with 16 bases lying between them. Germline CDR1 reads SEHNR; CDR2 reads FQNEAQ (reference sequence). This CDR3 contains 14 residues. The chain's CDR3 is CATRVREVTDTQYF. CDR3 in DNA: TGTGCCACAAGAGTAAGGGAGGTCACAGATACGCAGTATTTT.

The rearrangement links TRBV2 to TRBJ1-5, with D maybe TRBD1 (5 bases). The CDR3 runs to 15 residues. Germline loops: CDR1 SNHLY, CDR2 FYNNEI. Trimming cost V 3 bases and J 5 bases, with 14 bases left between them. The DNA for the CDR3 is TGTGCCAGCAGTGATACGGGTTCGGGGGATCAGCCCCAGCATTTT. Translated: CASSDTGSGDQPQHF.

The chain combines TRBV10-3 with TRBJ2-7, with D maybe TRBD2 (7 bases). V was cut by 4 bases and J by 3 bases, with 13 bases left in between. Germline assignment: CDR1 ENHRY and CDR2 SYGVKD. The CDR3 extends over 14 amino acids. The CDR3 DNA reads as TGTGCCATCAGTGTCGGGGGGCAGATCTACGAGCAGTACTTC. As protein: CAISVGGQIYEQYF.

The table lists this clone with a few counts. The rearrangement uses TRBV29-1 and TRBJ1-3; tentatively, D is TRBD1 (5 bases). This CDR3 contains 12 residues. The ends were cut back, 6 bases at V and 2 bases at J, with 8 bases in the middle. In germline, CDR1 is SQVTM, CDR2 ANQGSEA. The CDR3 region has the DNA TGCAGCGTAAGGACACCTGGAAACACCATATATTTT. It translates to CSVRTPGNTIYF. The full variable domain, rest sourced from reference TRBV29-1 and TRBJ1-3, is SAVISQKPSRDICQRGTSLTIQCQVDSQVTMMFWYRQQPGQSLTLIATANQGSEATYESGFVIDKFPISRPNLTFSTLTVSNMSPEDSSIYLCSVRTPGNTIYFGEGSWLTVV.

The CDR3 region has the DNA TGCGCCAGCAGCTTGAGTGGGACAGCCTACGAGCAGTACTTC. It yields the protein CASSLSGTAYEQYF. The chain employs TRBV5-1 and TRBJ2-7; TRBD1 aligns across 7 bases. This CDR3 contains 14 residues. V trimming: 1 base; J trimming: 2 bases; junction bases outside the gene matches: 3. Germline V CDR1 and CDR2: SGHRS, YFSETQ.

V usage is TRBV27 and J usage is TRBJ2-5; 12 bases map to TRBD2. This CDR3 is built from 17 residues. Trimming took 0 bases from V and 2 from J; bases not matched to a gene: 4. The germline CDR1 and CDR2 sequences are MNHEY and SMNVEV (reference sequence). CDR3 DNA: TGTGCCAGCAGTTTATCGGGGACTAGCGGGTGGCAAGAGACCCAGTACTTC. Translating gives CASSLSGTSGWQETQYF.

J is TRBJ1-3 and V is TRBV7-3, with 8 bases aligning to TRBD1. There are 15 residues in the CDR3. From germline, CDR1 is SGHTA and CDR2 FQGTGA. The V segment lost 5 bases and the J segment 1 base; nucleotides outside the gene matches: 4. The CDR3 nucleotides read TGTGCCAGCAGCCTACACAGGGGGTCTGGAAACACCATATATTTT. Translation gives CASSLHRGSGNTIYF.

As to this clone: This may be a read error: a much more frequent sequence differs by one nucleotide. The J gene is TRBJ2-5, the V gene TRBV6-1; the match to TRBD2 covers 12 bases. Trimming at V came to 2 bases and at J to 3 bases, leaving 1 base not matched to a gene. The CDR3 sequence is 15 residues long. CDR1 and CDR2 from the germline V gene are MNHNS and SASEGT. The CDR3 is CASSELAGGEETQYF. CDR3 in DNA: TGTGCCAGCAGTGAACTAGCGGGGGGGGAAGAGACCCAGTACTTC.

This clone was detected a few times. The CDR3 loop is CASSLVSGGAKETQYF. The CDR3 DNA sequence: TGCGCCAGCAGCTTGGTGTCGGGGGGAGCTAAGGAGACCCAGTACTTC. The genes are TRBV5-1 and TRBJ2-5, with TRBD2 matching 7 bases. This CDR3 is built from 16 residues. V dropped 0 bases and J dropped 5; count of bases not matched to a gene: 10. Germline CDR1 and CDR2: SGHRS and YFSETQ.

In the case of this clone: At one of its ends the junction is not consistent with the germline gene, which may arise from a read error. The chain joins TRBV7-7 to TRBJ2-5; 11 bases line up with TRBD2. The length of the CDR3 is 18 residues. Germline V CDR1 and CDR2: SSHAT, FNYEAQ (reference sequence). The CDR3 nucleotides are TGTGCTAGCAGCTTATTCCCAATAGCGGGAGGGCGGCAAGAGACCCAGTACTTC. It yields the protein CASSLFPIAGGRQETQYF.

The rearrangement joins TRBV18 to TRBJ1-1; 8 bases agree with TRBD1. The CDR3 has 13 amino acids. V trimming: 5 bases; J trimming: 4 bases; junction bases outside the gene matches: 3. Germline CDR1 is KGHSH and CDR2 is LQKENI. CDR3 sequence reads: CASSRTGLTEAFF. CDR3 DNA sequence: TGTGCCAGCTCAAGGACAGGGCTCACTGAAGCTTTCTTT.

V is TRBV29-1 and J is TRBJ1-2; D remains ambiguous. Germline V gene data show CDR1 as SQVTM and CDR2 as ANQGSEA. The CDR3 sequence is 13 residues long. V lost 3 bases and J 7 bases, leaving 15 bases between the germline ends. Here the CDR3 reads CSVERPDAGGYTF. CDR3 DNA sequence: TGCAGCGTTGAGAGGCCCGACGCTGGTGGCTACACCTTC.

The chain joins TRBV28 to TRBJ2-1, with TRBD1 matching over 10 bases. Germline CDR1 reads MDHEN; CDR2 reads SYDVKM. The J segment lost 4 bases and the V segment lost 6 bases, leaving 3 bases of the junction unmatched. The CDR3 is 14 residues long. The CDR3 sequence: CASSGTGAYNEQFF. Written as DNA, the CDR3 is TGTGCCAGCAGCGGGACAGGGGCTTACAATGAGCAGTTCTTC.

The rearrangement joins TRBV6-1 to TRBJ1-5, with TRBD1 matching over 7 bases. Germline-derived CDR1 and CDR2 are MNHNS and SASEGT. The V gene end was trimmed by 3 bases and the J gene end by 2 bases; junction bases not matched to a gene: 7. CDR3 size: 16 residues. The CDR3 is CASSDNRGVGNQPQHF. In nucleotides, the CDR3 is TGTGCCAGCAGTGATAACAGGGGTGTGGGCAATCAGCCCCAGCATTTT.

The rearrangement joins TRBV28 to TRBJ1-1, with D uncertain. Germline CDR1 reads MDHEN; CDR2 reads SYDVKM. V was clipped by 7 bases and J by 1 base, with 13 bases between them. The CDR3 totals 14 residues. The CDR3 DNA sequence: TGTGCCAGCACCTTACCATCCAGGAACACTGAAGCTTTCTTT. Amino acid sequence: CASTLPSRNTEAFF.